These 5 T cell receptor beta chains share one sample of origin, sequenced in a study of OX40 agonist ivuxolimab in advanced cancers. Sequencing used immunoSEQ multiplex PCR; TCRdb keeps in-frame clones, though not all of them. The sample lists tens of thousands of clones; about 88% were seen once. The starting material was CD4+ or CD8+ T cells sorted from blood, obtained in a trial of the OX40 agonist ivuxolimab. These receptors all come from an adult with an advanced solid tumor such as melanoma, head and neck, liver or kidney cancer.

The chain links TRBV6-5 to TRBJ2-3; TRBD2 matches at 7 bases. The CDR3 sequence is 14 residues long. In germline, CDR1 is MNHEY, CDR2 SVGAGI. V was clipped by 10 bases and J by 0 bases; unmatched bases: 7. CDR3 residues: CATTRRGSTDTQYF. The CDR3 DNA sequence: TGTGCCACCACCAGGCGGGGGAGCACAGATACGCAGTATTTT.

The chain is built from TRBV7-9 and TRBJ1-3; D not resolved. The V end was cut by 3 bases, the J end by 0 bases, with 12 bases between. Germline-derived CDR1 and CDR2 are SEHNR and FQNEAQ (reference sequence). The CDR3 is 16 residues long. The CDR3 sequence: CASSLTRGSSGNTIYF. Here the CDR3 DNA reads TGTGCCAGCAGCTTGACGCGAGGGAGCTCTGGAAACACCATATATTTT.

The chain couples TRBV11-1 to TRBJ2-1; the D gene is possibly TRBD2 (6 bases). V was trimmed by 3 bases and J by 7 bases, leaving 16 bases between them. CDR1 and CDR2 (germline): SGHAT, FQDESV (reference sequence). The CDR3 spans 15 residues. The DNA for the CDR3 is TGTGCCAGCAGCTTTAGCGGCATGACGGCTAATGAGCAGTTCTTC. Translated: CASSFSGMTANEQFF. Using reference TRBV11-1 and TRBJ2-1 for the parts outside the CDR3, the full variable domain is EAEVAQSPRYKITEKSQAVAFWCDPISGHATLYWYRQILGQGPELLVQFQDESVVDDSQLPKDRFSAERLKGVDSTLKIQPAELGDSAMYLCASSFSGMTANEQFFGPGTRLTVL.

The V gene is TRBV6-8, the J gene TRBJ2-1; 11 bases match TRBD1. Germline loops: CDR1 MNHGY, CDR2 SAAAGT. V trimming: 6 bases; J trimming: 5 bases; junction bases outside the gene matches: 0. The CDR3 is 13 amino acids. CDR3 sequence reads: CASRGQGDNEQFF. DNA of the CDR3: TGTGCCAGCAGGGGACAGGGGGACAATGAGCAGTTCTTC.

The chain employs TRBV27 and TRBJ1-6; TRBD1 matches at 8 bases. Per germline, CDR1 MNHEY and CDR2 SMNVEV (reference sequence). The CDR3 covers 14 residues. The V segment lost 3 bases and the J segment 6 bases; nucleotides outside the gene matches: 1. Here the CDR3 reads CASSFGQGNSPLHF. CDR3 sequence (DNA): TGTGCCAGCAGTTTTGGACAGGGTAATTCACCCCTCCACTTT.